A single sample gave rise to the 31 T cell receptor beta chains below, sequenced in a study of blood T cell repertoires in COVID-19. Assay: immunoSEQ multiplex PCR; the TCRdb copy retains only in-frame clones and omits some. Here the sample spans roughly 150,000 clones, about 90% being singletons. Sequencing was carried out using peripheral blood. The source is an elderly woman with acute or convalescent COVID-19.

The count of this clone is one. This chain uses TRBV30 with TRBJ1-2, with 9 bases matching TRBD1. J gave up 7 bases and V 5 bases, and 8 bases lay outside the gene matches. The CDR3 is made up of 13 amino acids. CDR1 is GTSNPN and CDR2 is SVGIG in the germline V gene (reference sequence). The CDR3 is CAWSLGQGFGYTF. CDR3 DNA: TGTGCCTGGTCCCTGGGACAGGGATTTGGCTACACCTTC.

The rearrangement joins TRBV7-9 to TRBJ2-5; 9 bases align to TRBD2. The CDR3 runs to 17 residues. The germline V gene has CDR1 SEHNR and CDR2 FQNEAQ (reference sequence). Unmatched junction bases numbered 7, after V lost 1 base and J lost 1 base. CDR3 region: CASSLVGTRGGQETQYF. The CDR3 DNA sequence: TGTGCCAGCAGCTTAGTCGGGACGCGGGGGGGCCAAGAGACCCAGTACTTC.

This clone was recorded once. The chain carries TRBV18 and TRBJ1-5; D unclear. V shed 1 base and J shed 2 bases, with 12 bases lying between them. The CDR3 extends over 16 amino acids. CDR1 KGHSH and CDR2 LQKENI come from the germline V gene. The CDR3 loop is CASSPQSTGGNQPQHF. CDR3 sequence (DNA): TGTGCCAGCTCACCACAGAGCACCGGGGGCAATCAGCCCCAGCATTTT.

V gene TRBV18 combines with J gene TRBJ1-1, with D perhaps TRBD1 (5 bases). CDR3 length equals 13 residues. The V gene lost 3 bases and the J gene lost 6 bases, with 11 bases spanning the gap. Per germline, CDR1 KGHSH and CDR2 LQKENI. DNA of the CDR3: TGTGCCAGCTCACCGACAGAAAGATCTGAAGCTTTCTTT. Translating gives CASSPTERSEAFF.

The gene calls are TRBV3-1 (or the pseudogene TRBV3-2) and TRBJ1-2; 9 bases align to TRBD1. The V gene's germline CDR1 is LGHDT and CDR2 YNNKEL (reference sequence). The CDR3 consists of 14 residues. V was clipped by 4 bases and J by 6 bases; unmatched bases: 6. The CDR3 coding sequence is TGTGCCAGCAGCCTGCCCGGGGACAGGGATGGCTACACCTTC. Translated: CASSLPGDRDGYTF.

This clone was seen once. This sequence joins TRBV5-1 and TRBJ2-1; TRBD2 agrees at 7 bases. J lost 2 bases, V lost 0 bases, and 2 bases had no gene match. The length of the CDR3 is 15 residues. CDR1 and CDR2 (germline): SGHRS, YFSETQ. The CDR3 nucleotides are TGCGCCAGCAGCTTGGACGGGGGGACCTACAATGAGCAGTTCTTC. This gives the protein CASSLDGGTYNEQFF.

The V and J genes are TRBV6-6 and TRBJ1-2; 8 bases fit TRBD1. This CDR3 contains 16 residues. Trimming removed 2 bases from V and 4 bases from J; junction bases left unmatched: 9. From germline, CDR1 is MNHNY and CDR2 SVGAGI (reference sequence). The CDR3 sequence is CASSYVQGARGYGYTF. In DNA, the CDR3 is TGTGCCAGCAGTTACGTCCAGGGGGCGCGGGGCTATGGCTACACCTTC.

This clone was observed a single time. A junction boundary mismatches the germline segment, possibly from a read error. The chain links TRBV4-1 to TRBJ2-1, with 14 bases matching TRBD2. The CDR3 totals 16 residues. Germline lookup yields CDR1 MGHRA and CDR2 YSYEKL. CDR3 in DNA: TGCGCCAGCAGCCAGCAGACTAGCGGGGGGGGGAATGAACAGTTCTTC. This sequence encodes CASSQQTSGGGNEQFF.

The rearrangement uses TRBV1 and TRBJ1-6; whether TRBD1, the table's D call, matches the DNA was not checked. TRBV1 is termed a pseudogene. The CDR3 is made up of 17 amino acids. The CDR3 protein is CTSSRPLQGNYNSPLHF. CDR3 sequence (DNA): TGCACCAGCAGCCGCCCCCTCCAGGGGAACTATAATTCACCCCTCCACTTT.

The rearrangement joins TRBV4-3 to TRBJ1-1; a weak D match, TRBD1 (5 bases). CDR1 and CDR2 (germline): LGHNA, YSLEER. This CDR3 spans 14 amino acids. V gave up 4 bases and J gave up 3 bases, with 12 bases separating them. The CDR3 nucleotides are TGCGCCAGCAGCCTCCTCCAGGGTGACACTGAAGCTTTCTTT. Translation: CASSLLQGDTEAFF.

The gene calls are TRBV6-1 and TRBJ1-5, with TRBD1 as a possible D gene (6 bases). Trimming shortened V by 0 bases and J by 7 bases, and 13 bases separated the two germline ends. Per the germline V gene, CDR1 is MNHNS and CDR2 is SASEGT. The CDR3 is made up of 15 amino acids. DNA of the CDR3: TGTGCCAGCAGTGAAGCGGGGGGAGGGGGACAGCCCCAGCATTTT. Protein: CASSEAGGGGQPQHF.

This clone is a singleton in its sample. The chain combines TRBV19 with TRBJ2-2, with no clear D. CDR1 is LNHDA and CDR2 is SQIVND in the germline V gene (reference sequence). The CDR3 is made up of 16 amino acids. Trimming removed 4 bases from V and 0 bases from J, with 12 bases in between. CDR3 sequence reads: CASSTLGFANTGELFF. CDR3 DNA sequence: TGTGCCAGTAGTACTCTAGGTTTCGCGAACACCGGGGAGCTGTTTTTT.

The rearrangement joins TRBV6-5 to TRBJ1-2; TRBD1 might be the D (6 bases). Germline-derived CDR1 and CDR2 are MNHEY and SVGAGI. Trimming removed 2 bases at V and 3 bases at J, with 16 bases between. CDR3 length: 16 residues. CDR3 region: CASSYVGTGLDYGYTF. The CDR3 nucleotides are TGTGCCAGCAGTTACGTCGGAACAGGGCTAGACTATGGCTACACCTTC.

V gene TRBV19 combines with J gene TRBJ1-2, with unresolved D. V was cut by 9 bases and J by 4 bases, with 12 bases left in between. Germline values: CDR1 LNHDA, CDR2 SQIVND (reference sequence). The CDR3 has 12 amino acids. The CDR3 is CASYESPYGYTF. CDR3 nucleotides: TGTGCCAGCTATGAAAGTCCCTATGGCTACACCTTC.

This chain connects TRBV3-1 (or the pseudogene TRBV3-2) to TRBJ1-4, with 9 positions matching TRBD1. V shed 2 bases, J shed 8 bases, and the junction held 6 bases outside the gene matches. The CDR3 loop spans 15 amino acids. CDR1 LGHDT and CDR2 YNNKEL come from the germline V gene (reference sequence). CDR3 sequence reads: CASSQRGQGSEKLFF. The CDR3 nucleotides read TGTGCCAGCAGCCAACGGGGACAGGGAAGCGAAAAACTGTTTTTT.

The genes are TRBV18 and TRBJ2-3; TRBD1 agrees at 9 bases. CDR1 and CDR2 from the germline V gene are KGHSH and LQKENI. The CDR3 spans 17 residues. Trimming cost V 3 bases and J 4 bases; bases outside gene matches: 11. The CDR3 protein is CASSPFTGTGRADTQYF. The CDR3 region has the DNA TGTGCCAGCTCACCCTTTACCGGGACAGGGAGGGCAGATACGCAGTATTTT. The full variable domain, rest sourced from reference TRBV18 and TRBJ2-3, is NAGVMQNPRHLVRRRGQEARLRCSPMKGHSHVYWYRQLPEEGLKFMVYLQKENIIDESGMPKERFSAEFPKEGPSILRIQQVVRGDSAAYFCASSPFTGTGRADTQYFGPGTRLTVL.

The chain combines TRBV3-1 (or the pseudogene TRBV3-2) with TRBJ2-2, with 11 bases fitting TRBD2. Unmatched junction bases numbered 5, after V lost 3 bases and J lost 5 bases. Germline-derived CDR1 and CDR2 are LGHDT and YNNKEL (reference sequence). The CDR3 consists of 16 residues. The CDR3 sequence is CASSHLAGGGTGELFF. Written as DNA, the CDR3 is TGTGCCAGCAGCCACCTAGCGGGGGGTGGAACCGGGGAGCTGTTTTTT.

The V gene is TRBV3-1 (or the pseudogene TRBV3-2), the J gene TRBJ1-6; 11 nucleotides line up with TRBD1. The CDR3 runs to 15 residues. V shed 4 bases and J 8 bases; nucleotides not matched to a gene: 4. CDR1 and CDR2 (germline): LGHDT, YNNKEL (reference sequence). The CDR3 DNA reads TGTGCCAGCAGCCTTCGGACAGGGGGCTATTCACCCCTCCACTTT. The encoded protein is CASSLRTGGYSPLHF.

V usage is TRBV11-1 and J usage is TRBJ1-1; no firm D call. V dropped 1 base and J dropped 5 bases, with 5 bases sitting between them. This CDR3 is built from 12 residues. The germline V gene encodes CDR1 SGHAT and CDR2 FQDESV (reference sequence). For the CDR3, the DNA is TGTGCCAGCAGCTTAGAACGGACTGAAGCTTTCTTT. This encodes CASSLERTEAFF.

This clone was seen only once. J is TRBJ1-1 and V is TRBV6-5, with D possibly matching TRBD1 (6 bases). The ends were cut back, 6 bases at V and 4 bases at J, with 18 bases in the middle. The CDR3 is 15 amino acids. Germline CDR1 and CDR2: MNHEY and SVGAGI. CDR3 nucleotides: TGTGCCAGCAGACCCACACAGGGTGGGGGCACTGAAGCTTTCTTT. Its protein is CASRPTQGGGTEAFF.

This clone was seen only a few times. The rearrangement uses TRBV5-1 and TRBJ1-5; D is unresolved. V lost 0 bases and J 6 bases, leaving 7 bases between the germline ends. The CDR3 covers 13 residues. Per the germline V gene, CDR1 is SGHRS and CDR2 is YFSETQ. The CDR3 DNA sequence: TGCGCCAGCAGCTTGGCCCGGGGTCAGCCCCAGCATTTT. Translation gives CASSLARGQPQHF.

This clone was found a few times. The CDR3 spells CASSLVGQGAGYGYTF. The CDR3, as DNA: TGTGCCAGCAGCTTGGTGGGACAGGGGGCGGGTTATGGCTACACCTTC. V is TRBV5-6 and J is TRBJ1-2; 12 bases fit TRBD1. The CDR3 runs to 16 residues. Germline CDR1 is SGHDT and CDR2 is YYEEEE. V trimming: 0 bases; J trimming: 5 bases; junction bases outside the gene matches: 5.

CDR3 protein: CASSPQGNYGYTF. The CDR3 DNA follows: TGTGCCAGTAGTCCCCAGGGGAACTATGGCTACACCTTC. The V call is TRBV19, the J call TRBJ1-2; D is perhaps TRBD1 (6 bases). Germline V gene data show CDR1 as LNHDA and CDR2 as SQIVND (reference sequence). The CDR3 covers 13 residues. The V gene lost 5 bases and the J gene lost 2 bases, with 9 bases spanning the gap.

This clone occurred once. The chain combines TRBV5-1 with TRBJ2-2; TRBD1 agrees at 9 bases. The CDR3 covers 15 residues. Germline-derived CDR1 and CDR2 are SGHRS and YFSETQ. The J segment lost 7 bases and the V segment lost 3 bases, leaving 7 bases of the junction unmatched. CDR3 bases: TGCGCCAGCAGCTGGGGGGACAGGGAAGGCGGGGAGCTGTTTTTT. This gives the protein CASSWGDREGGELFF. The full variable domain, completed using reference TRBV5-1 and TRBJ2-2, is KAGVTQTPRYLIKTRGQQVTLSCSPISGHRSVSWYQQTPGQGLQFLFEYFSETQRNKGNFPGRFSGRQFSNSRSEMNVSTLELGDSALYLCASSWGDREGGELFFGEGSRLTVL.

The CDR3 bases are TGTGCCATCAGTGAGTCTCAGGGGCAAGAGACCCAGTACTTC. The encoded protein is CAISESQGQETQYF. The chain recombines TRBV10-3 with TRBJ2-5; TRBD1 might be the D (6 bases). There are 14 residues in the CDR3. From germline, CDR1 is ENHRY and CDR2 SYGVKD. V lost 0 bases to trimming and J lost 2 bases, with 7 bases between them.

The chain uses TRBV29-1 and TRBJ1-1; D is ambiguous. Germline V gene lookup returns CDR1 SQVTM and CDR2 ANQGSEA. V lost 5 bases and J lost 2, with 9 bases in between. The CDR3 totals 12 residues. The CDR3 region is CSVLTDNTEAFF. The CDR3 bases are TGCAGCGTTCTCACAGATAACACTGAAGCTTTCTTT.

The V gene is TRBV6-2 or TRBV6-3, the J gene TRBJ2-1, with TRBD1 matching 8 bases. Germline CDR1 reads MNHEY; CDR2 reads SVGEGT. The junction had 9 bases not matched to a gene; V was cut back by 4 bases and J by 7 bases. The CDR3 runs 15 residues. CDR3 protein: CASSLSGTGLNEQFF. CDR3 bases: TGTGCCAGCAGTTTATCCGGGACAGGATTGAATGAGCAGTTCTTC.

Here the CDR3 reads CASSLAGTGGEYGYTF. In nucleotides, the CDR3 is TGCGCCAGCAGCTTGGCCGGGACAGGGGGCGAATATGGCTACACCTTC. The chain links TRBV5-1 to TRBJ1-2; TRBD1 matches at 12 bases. The CDR3 is 16 amino acids. Germline V gene data show CDR1 as SGHRS and CDR2 as YFSETQ. Trimming at V came to 0 bases and at J to 5 bases, leaving 5 bases not matched to a gene.

A single count supports this clone. The genes are TRBV29-1 and TRBJ2-7; TRBD1 might be the D (6 bases). Germline lookup yields CDR1 SQVTM and CDR2 ANQGSEA. V was trimmed by 4 bases and J by 1 base, leaving 8 bases between them. The length of the CDR3 is 12 residues. This CDR3 reads CSVAGTSYEQYF. The CDR3 DNA reads as TGCAGCGTTGCAGGGACATCCTACGAGCAGTACTTC.

This chain joins TRBV3-1 (or the pseudogene TRBV3-2) and TRBJ1-1; 9 positions match TRBD1. V lost 3 bases, J lost 0 bases, and 5 bases stayed unmatched. The CDR3 length is 16 residues. Germline values: CDR1 LGHDT, CDR2 YNNKEL (reference sequence). The CDR3 coding sequence is TGTGCCAGCAGCCAGGGACAGGGAGCCATGAACACTGAAGCTTTCTTT. Amino acids: CASSQGQGAMNTEAFF.

The chain couples TRBV6-5 to TRBJ1-6, with unresolved D. Looked up from germline, CDR1 is MNHEY and CDR2 is SVGAGI. The germline V and J ends were trimmed by 7 bases and 2 bases, with 9 bases remaining between them. The CDR3 length is 14 residues. CDR3 residues: CASMRAPYNSPLHF. In nucleotides, the CDR3 is TGTGCCAGCATGCGGGCACCCTATAATTCACCCCTCCACTTT.